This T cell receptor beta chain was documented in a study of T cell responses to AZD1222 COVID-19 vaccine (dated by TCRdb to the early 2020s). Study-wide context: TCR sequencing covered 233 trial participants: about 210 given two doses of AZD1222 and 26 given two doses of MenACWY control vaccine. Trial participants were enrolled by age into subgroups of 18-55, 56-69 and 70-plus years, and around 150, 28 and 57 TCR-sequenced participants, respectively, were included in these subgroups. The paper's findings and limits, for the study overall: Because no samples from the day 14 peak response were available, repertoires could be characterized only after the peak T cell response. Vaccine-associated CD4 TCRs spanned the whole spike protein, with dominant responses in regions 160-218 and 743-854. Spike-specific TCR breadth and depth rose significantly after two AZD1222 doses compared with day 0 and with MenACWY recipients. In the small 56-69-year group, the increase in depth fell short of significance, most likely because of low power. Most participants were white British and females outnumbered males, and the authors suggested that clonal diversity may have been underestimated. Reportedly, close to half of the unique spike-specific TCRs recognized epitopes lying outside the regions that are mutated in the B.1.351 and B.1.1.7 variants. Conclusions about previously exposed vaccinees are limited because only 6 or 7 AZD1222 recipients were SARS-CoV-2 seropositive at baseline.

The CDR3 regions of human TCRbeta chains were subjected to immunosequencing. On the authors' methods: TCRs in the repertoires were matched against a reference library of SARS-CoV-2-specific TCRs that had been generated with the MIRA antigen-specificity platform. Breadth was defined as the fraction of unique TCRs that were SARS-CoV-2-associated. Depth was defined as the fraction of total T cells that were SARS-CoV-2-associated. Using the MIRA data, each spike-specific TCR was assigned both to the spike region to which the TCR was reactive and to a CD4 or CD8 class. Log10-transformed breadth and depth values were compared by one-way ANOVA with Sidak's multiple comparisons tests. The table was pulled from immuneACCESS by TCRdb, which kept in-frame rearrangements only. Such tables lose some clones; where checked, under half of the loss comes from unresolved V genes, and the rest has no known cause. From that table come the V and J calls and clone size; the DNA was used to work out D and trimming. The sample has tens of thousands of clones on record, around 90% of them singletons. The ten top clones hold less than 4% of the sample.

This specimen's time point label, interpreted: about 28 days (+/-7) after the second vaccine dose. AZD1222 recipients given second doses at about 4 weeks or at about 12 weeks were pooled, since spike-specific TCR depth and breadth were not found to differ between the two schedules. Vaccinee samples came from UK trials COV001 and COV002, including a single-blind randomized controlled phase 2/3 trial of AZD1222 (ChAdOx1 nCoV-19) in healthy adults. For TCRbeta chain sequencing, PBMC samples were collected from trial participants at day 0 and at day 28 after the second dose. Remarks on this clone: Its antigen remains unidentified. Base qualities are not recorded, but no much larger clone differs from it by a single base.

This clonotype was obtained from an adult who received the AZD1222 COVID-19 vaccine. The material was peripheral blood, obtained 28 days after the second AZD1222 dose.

The CDR3 is CASTPGYMNTEAFF. The nucleotide sequence reads as follows: TGTGCCAGTACCCCAGGGTACATGAACACTGAAGCTTTCTTT. The rearrangement combines TRBV19 with TRBJ1-1; a tentative D match to TRBD1 spans 5 bases. From the germline V gene (reference sequence), CDR1 is LNHDA and CDR2 is SQIVND. V loses 7 bases, J loses 0 bases, and the germline ends lie 12 bases apart. Measured from the cysteine to the phenylalanine, the CDR3 is 14 residues long. The only DNA kept is the CDR3, 42 bases in frame from the first base.